This T cell receptor (beta chain) was documented in a study of cytotoxic CD8 clonotypes in ibrutinib-treated CLL. Study information: Across the patients, 10 to 12 were relapsed/refractory, around 16 treatment-naive and under 18 IGHV unmutated. The authors obtained response samples at a median of about 11 months of treatment, range 6 to 36.

Measured with immunoSEQ multiplex PCR; TCRdb has only the in-frame clones, and not every one. Here the sample spans some 50,000 clones, around 70% being singletons. Study-level results: The study found clonality rose at ibrutinib response, then fell toward baseline at progression.

CDR1 is LGHNT and CDR2 is FRNRAP in the germline V gene. CDR3 size: 13 residues. With 3 bases removed from V and 8 bases from J, the gap between germline ends came to 13 bases. Details on this clone: What it binds is not known.

The starting material was PBMCs, obtained after 12 months of ibrutinib treatment. J is TRBJ1-2 and V is TRBV12-5; D remains ambiguous. This receptor was identified in a human donor with chronic lymphocytic leukemia. This CDR3 is CASGFGEPPGYTF. CDR3 bases: TGTGCTAGTGGTTTCGGGGAGCCCCCGGGCTACACCTTC.